This T cell receptor beta chain came from a study of T cell responses to AZD1222 COVID-19 vaccine (dated by TCRdb to the early 2020s). In the study overall: AZD1222 recipients given second doses at about 4 weeks or at about 12 weeks were pooled, since spike-specific TCR depth and breadth were not found to differ between the two schedules. Trial participants were enrolled by age into subgroups of 18-55, 56-69 and 70-plus years, and 148, 28 and 57 TCR-sequenced participants, respectively, were included in these subgroups. A total of over 230 trial participants underwent TCR sequencing, of whom approximately 210 received two doses of AZD1222 and about 26 received two doses of the MenACWY control vaccine.

What the time point label conveys for this sample: baseline before first vaccination. The vaccinee samples were drawn from two UK trials, COV001 and COV002, one of which was a single-blind randomized controlled phase 2/3 trial testing AZD1222 (ChAdOx1 nCoV-19) in healthy adults. Trial participant PBMC samples were collected at day 0 and day 28 after the second dose for TCRbeta chain sequencing. Comment on this clone: No antigen is known for it. Qualities for individual bases were not recorded, and no much larger clone is one base off.

The CDR3 regions of human TCRbeta chains were analyzed by immunosequencing. Under the source paper's analysis protocol: TCRs in the repertoires were compared against a reference library of SARS-CoV-2-specific TCRs that had been generated with the MIRA antigen-specificity platform. Breadth meant the fraction of unique TCRs that were SARS-CoV-2-associated, whereas depth meant the fraction of total T cells that were SARS-CoV-2-associated. Using the MIRA data, every spike-specific TCR was mapped to the spike region that the TCR reacted to and assigned to either a CD4 or a CD8 class. Log10-transformed breadth and depth values were compared by one-way ANOVA with Sidak's multiple comparisons tests. What TCRdb holds here is the immuneACCESS table cut down to in-frame rearrangements. Part of the clones is not present; checked against another copy, under half of the missing clones reflect an unresolved V gene, and the others are unexplained. That table is the source of V, J and clone size, and D and trimming were worked out from the DNA. The sample table shows roughly 120,000 clones, and 88% are seen once. The top ten constitute less than 4% of the sample.

Here is what the overall study found, with its caveats: The 56-69-year group was small, and its depth increase did not reach significance, likely because of low power. No day 14 peak-response samples were available, so repertoires were characterized only after the peak T cell response. Participants were mostly white British, with more females than males. The authors suggested clonal diversity may have been underestimated. Epitopes outside the regions mutated in the B.1.351 and B.1.1.7 variants were reportedly recognized by nearly half of the unique spike-specific TCRs. Conclusions about previously exposed vaccinees are limited because only 5 or 6 AZD1222 recipients were SARS-CoV-2 seropositive at baseline. CD4 TCRs associated with the vaccine covered the entire spike protein, and the dominant responses were in regions 160-218 and 743-854. After two AZD1222 doses, both the breadth and the depth of spike-specific TCRs were significantly higher than at day 0 and than in MenACWY recipients.

This specimen consisted of peripheral blood, obtained on day 0 of AZD1222 vaccination. The receptor was isolated from an adult in good health.

The nucleotide sequence is TGTGCCAGCACCTCTTCAGGGGGACGAACCTACGAGCAGTACTTC. Translated, it gives CASTSSGGRTYEQYF. The V and J genes are TRBV28 and TRBJ2-7; the junction holds 7 bases that match TRBD1. The CDR3 contains 15 residues, cysteine and phenylalanine counted. CDR3 DNA is the only sequence kept; it has 45 bases, read in frame from the first base. V ends up 7 bases short and J 2 bases short, with an unmatched junction base count of 11. The germline V gene gives CDR1 as MDHEN and CDR2 as SYDVKM.